This T cell receptor (beta chain) stems from a study of T-cell memory formation after mild COVID-19. Turning to this clonotype: Its antigen is still unknown.

CDR3 length: 23 residues. TCRdb redid the calling of the 5' RACE reads with MiXCR, one entry per CDR3 protein. The sample has about 560,000 distinct CDR3 sequences, around 16% seen once; the top ten hold around 8.1%. Study results and caveats: The authors left the SARS-CoV-2 specificity of second-wave clones peaking on day 37 unconfirmed. The appearance of some responding clones in pre-infection memory suggested that cross-reactive memory joined.

Sequencing was done on a sample of PBMCs or a T cell subset sorted from them (not recorded which). The chain joins TRBV21-1 to TRBJ1-4. TRBV21-1 represents a pseudogene. The TCR sequence derives from an adult woman who had mild COVID-19 (a few samples of this study predate the infection). Cell type and time point are not known. This CDR3 is CRRRTENEEGLWYLTPRVEKLFF. The DNA of the CDR3 is TGTCGCAGAAGAACCGAAAATGAAGAGGGCCTTTGGTACCTGACCCCCAGGGTAGAAAAACTGTTTTTT.